This T cell receptor beta chain was profiled in a study of OX40 agonist ivuxolimab in advanced cancers. The CDR3 spans 16 residues. V was shortened by 4 bases and J by 1 base, with 11 bases between the two germline ends. Of note for this clone: Its antigen is still unknown.

Study-level results: Researchers report that CD8+ T cells had, on average, more expanded clones than CD4+.

TCRdb's table, derived via immunoSEQ multiplex PCR, lists solely in-frame clones and lacks some. The table lists about 77,000 clones, roughly 87% of them singletons. This TCR was recovered from an adult with an advanced solid tumor such as melanoma, head and neck, liver or kidney cancer. The rearrangement joins TRBV23-1 to TRBJ1-6; the D gene is possibly TRBD1 (6 bases). TRBV23-1 is an ORF, with its function uncertain. The input for sequencing was CD4+ or CD8+ T cells sorted from blood, taken in a trial of the OX40 agonist ivuxolimab. The CDR3 sequence: CASSLRGASYNSPLHF. CDR3 nucleotide sequence: TGCGCCAGCAGTCTTAGGGGGGCGTCCTATAATTCACCCCTCCACTTT.